These T cell receptor beta chains were read from a single sample in a study of cytomegalovirus exposure and HLA in healthy donors. Clones were sequenced by immunoSEQ multiplex PCR, and TCRdb holds only the in-frame ones, with some missing. The sample has tens of thousands of clones; around 97% are singletons. What was sequenced was PBMCs. These TCRs come from a man in his late teens or twenties in good health and CMV-seronegative. Both conserved end residues are part of each CDR3. The D gene is left open where the match is weak. Rows may omit the clone size; those that give it use once, few, many or a size class.

D gene	clone size	V gene	J gene	CDR3 DNA	CDR3 protein
TRBD2	-	TRBV28	TRBJ2-1	TGTGCCAGCAGTTTTTCCTCCGGGAGCGGGGACAATGAGCAGTTCTTC	CASSFSSGSGDNEQFF
TRBD2	-	TRBV6-5	TRBJ2-7	TGTGCCAGCAGCTCTGGCTCGGGGGGGCTCTACGAGCAGTACTTC	CASSSGSGGLYEQYF
-	-	TRBV7-2	TRBJ1-1	TGTGCCAGCAGCTTACAGGGGAACACTGAAGCTTTCTTT	CASSLQGNTEAFF
-	-	TRBV9	TRBJ1-6	TGTGCCAGCAGCGTCGATACTCCGGACACGAATTCACCCCTCCACTTT	CASSVDTPDTNSPLHF
-	-	TRBV7-9	TRBJ2-2	TGTGCCAGCAGCTTAGGGCTGTACACCGGGGAGCTGTTTTTT	CASSLGLYTGELFF
-	-	TRBV7-8	TRBJ1-1	TGTGCCAGCAGCTTATACGGGGGATCGAACACTGAAGCTTTCTTT	CASSLYGGSNTEAFF
-	-	TRBV27	TRBJ1-6	TGTGCCAGCAGACCCGCCGCGAATTCACCCCTCCACTTT	CASRPAANSPLHF
-	-	TRBV5-6	TRBJ2-1	TGTGCCAGCAGCGGGACTTCTTACAATGAGCAGTTCTTC	CASSGTSYNEQFF
-	-	TRBV6-5	TRBJ2-1	TGTGCCAGCAGTCCCGGGGGCAATGAGCAGTTCTTC	CASSPGGNEQFF
TRBD1	-	TRBV7-6	TRBJ1-1	TGTGCCAGCAGTATGGCAGGGGGCGAATTCACTGAAGCTTTCTTT	CASSMAGGEFTEAFF
TRBD2	-	TRBV18	TRBJ2-1	TGTGCCAGCTCCCGAAATGGACTAGCGGGAACCAGCTCCTACAATGAGCAGTTCTTC	CASSRNGLAGTSSYNEQFF
-	-	TRBV10-2	TRBJ2-1	TGCGCCAGCAGTGAGCAGGGGCCTTCCTACAATGAGCAGTTCTTC	CASSEQGPSYNEQFF
-	-	TRBV19	TRBJ2-6	TGTGCCAGTAGTATTACAAGACAGGACCCCTCTGGGGCCAACGTCCTGACTTTC	CASSITRQDPSGANVLTF
TRBD1	-	TRBV4-1	TRBJ1-1	TGCGCCAGCAGGCTAACAGGGGTGGGTGAAGCTTTCTTT	CASRLTGVGEAFF
TRBD1	-	TRBV7-6	TRBJ1-2	TGTGCCAGCAGCTTAGCTGGGACAGACTATGGCTACACCTTC	CASSLAGTDYGYTF
TRBD2	-	TRBV6-6	TRBJ2-7	TGTGCCAGCACTAAATCGGCTAGCGGGGACTACGAGCAGTACTTC	CASTKSASGDYEQYF
TRBD1	-	TRBV27	TRBJ2-3	TGTGCCAGCAGTTCACTCGAAAGGGGGCCAGATACGCAGTATTTT	CASSSLERGPDTQYF
-	-	TRBV7-8	TRBJ1-5	TGTGCCAGCAGCGAGGGAGCTGGGGGAGGTCAGCCCCAGCATTTT	CASSEGAGGGQPQHF
-	-	TRBV7-6	TRBJ1-1	TGTGCCAGCAGCTTGGCGACAGGCGAAGCTTTCTTT	CASSLATGEAFF
-	-	TRBV5-1	TRBJ1-5	TGCGCCAGCAGCTTGGATCCGGGAGGCAATCAGCCCCAGCATTTT	CASSLDPGGNQPQHF
TRBD1	-	TRBV19	TRBJ1-1	TGTGCCAGTGGGGACAGGGGGTACACTGAAGCTTTCTTT	CASGDRGYTEAFF
-	-	TRBV11-3	TRBJ1-6	TGTGCCAGCAGAACCGGTCCTCCGAGGAATTCACCCCTCCACTTT	CASRTGPPRNSPLHF
-	-	TRBV6-6	TRBJ1-1	TGTGCCAGCAGTTACTCCGGGGGCACTGAAGCTTTCTTT	CASSYSGGTEAFF
-	-	TRBV30	TRBJ2-7	TGTGCCTTACAGGGTGGCCACGAGCAGTACTTC	CALQGGHEQYF
TRBD2	-	TRBV7-9	TRBJ2-2	TGTGCCAGCAGCCGCCGGGGGGGCGCGAACACCGGGGAGCTGTTTTTT	CASSRRGGANTGELFF
-	-	TRBV28	TRBJ2-7	TGTGCCAGCAGTCCTGCGACAGAGCAATCCTACGAGCAGTACTTC	CASSPATEQSYEQYF
-	-	TRBV6-1	TRBJ1-2	TGTGCCAGCAGTGAAGCGCTGGTCAGTGCTGGCTACACCTTC	CASSEALVSAGYTF
-	-	TRBV19	TRBJ1-4	TGTGCCAGTAGTAGCCACCGCAGGGGTTCTAATGAAAAACTGTTTTTT	CASSSHRRGSNEKLFF
TRBD1	-	TRBV19	TRBJ1-5	TGTGCCAGTAGCCTCGGGGACAGGGTATTTTATCCCCAGCATTTT	CASSLGDRVFYPQHF
-	-	TRBV9	TRBJ2-3	TGTGCCAGCAGCGTAGGGACAGCTAGCACAGATACGCAGTATTTT	CASSVGTASTDTQYF
-	-	TRBV6-5	TRBJ2-7	TGTGCCAGCAGTTATCCGCGACAGGGAGGCTACGAGCAGTACTTC	CASSYPRQGGYEQYF
-	-	TRBV28	TRBJ1-1	TGTGCCAGCACTAGAAGCGGGGGCGAGACTGAAGCTTTCTTT	CASTRSGGETEAFF
-	-	TRBV4-2	TRBJ2-6	TGTGCCAGCAGCCAAGAGTGGACAGTCAGCTCTGGGGCCAACGTCCTGACTTTC	CASSQEWTVSSGANVLTF
-	-	TRBV5-1	TRBJ2-1	TGCGCCAGCAGCTTGGTCAGTATCGGGTCGGCAGGGATCAATGAGCAGTTCTTC	CASSLVSIGSAGINEQFF
TRBD2	-	TRBV7-8	TRBJ2-5	TGTGCCAGCAGCTTAGCGCTAGCGGGAGGGGAGACCCAGTACTTC	CASSLALAGGETQYF
TRBD1	-	TRBV7-8	TRBJ1-1	TGTGCCAGCAGCTTAGAAAGGACAGGGGTCACTGAAGCTTTCTTT	CASSLERTGVTEAFF
TRBD1	once	TRBV5-5	TRBJ1-4	TGTGCCAGCAGGGCGGGACAGCTTAATGAAAAACTGTTTTTT	CASRAGQLNEKLFF
-	-	TRBV19	TRBJ1-2	TGTGCCAGTAGTAAGGAGGCTAACTATGGCTACACCTTC	CASSKEANYGYTF
TRBD1	-	TRBV29-1	TRBJ2-5	TGCAGCGCCCTTACAGGGGTGGAGACCCAGTACTTC	CSALTGVETQYF
-	-	TRBV7-2	TRBJ2-5	TGTGCCAGCAGCTTAGATAGGGGAGGGACCCAGTACTTC	CASSLDRGGTQYF
-	-	TRBV6-5	TRBJ2-7	TGTGCCAGTCGGGAGGGGGCCGAGCAGTACTTC	CASREGAEQYF
TRBD1	-	TRBV19	TRBJ1-1	TGTGCCAGTAGGGACCAGACAGGGGCGGGAACTGAAGCTTTCTTT	CASRDQTGAGTEAFF
-	-	TRBV7-2	TRBJ1-3	TGTGCCAGCAGCAATCGGGAGAGCTCTGGAAACACCATATATTTT	CASSNRESSGNTIYF
-	-	TRBV28	TRBJ1-6	TGTGCCAGCAGTTTGCAACAGGTGAATTCACCCCTCCACTTT	CASSLQQVNSPLHF
-	-	TRBV9	TRBJ2-5	TGTGCCAGCAGCGTAGAGGGGCTCGGGGAGACCCAGTACTTC	CASSVEGLGETQYF
-	-	TRBV4-2	TRBJ2-1	TGTGCCAGCAGCCAAGTTCCGGAGTCCGCCTACAATGAGCAGTTCTTC	CASSQVPESAYNEQFF
-	-	TRBV4-1	TRBJ1-1	TGCGCCAGCAGCCAAGGGGGGAGGGGCACTGAAGCTTTCTTT	CASSQGGRGTEAFF
TRBD2	-	TRBV7-9	TRBJ2-1	TGTGCCAGCACCGGAGGACTAGCGGGATTCAATGAGCAGTTCTTC	CASTGGLAGFNEQFF
-	-	TRBV6-5	TRBJ2-3	TGTGCCAGCAGTATTAGCGGAAACACAGATACGCAGTATTTT	CASSISGNTDTQYF
-	-	TRBV4-1	TRBJ1-1	TGCGCCAGCAGCCAAGATAGCGGCACTGAAGCTTTCTTT	CASSQDSGTEAFF
TRBD1	-	TRBV30	TRBJ1-1	TGTGCCTGGAGTGCCTTAGACAGGGGGTGGGCTTTCTTT	CAWSALDRGWAFF
TRBD1	-	TRBV5-6	TRBJ1-2	TGTGCCAGCAGCTCCTGGACAGGATCGGTCTATGGCTACACCTTC	CASSSWTGSVYGYTF
-	-	TRBV29-1	TRBJ2-7	TGCAGCGTGGGGGGGGCGGGGCGCAACTACGAGCAGTACTTC	CSVGGAGRNYEQYF
-	-	TRBV18	TRBJ1-2	TGTGCCAGCTCCCCGGGACAAGCTAACTATGGCTACACCTTC	CASSPGQANYGYTF